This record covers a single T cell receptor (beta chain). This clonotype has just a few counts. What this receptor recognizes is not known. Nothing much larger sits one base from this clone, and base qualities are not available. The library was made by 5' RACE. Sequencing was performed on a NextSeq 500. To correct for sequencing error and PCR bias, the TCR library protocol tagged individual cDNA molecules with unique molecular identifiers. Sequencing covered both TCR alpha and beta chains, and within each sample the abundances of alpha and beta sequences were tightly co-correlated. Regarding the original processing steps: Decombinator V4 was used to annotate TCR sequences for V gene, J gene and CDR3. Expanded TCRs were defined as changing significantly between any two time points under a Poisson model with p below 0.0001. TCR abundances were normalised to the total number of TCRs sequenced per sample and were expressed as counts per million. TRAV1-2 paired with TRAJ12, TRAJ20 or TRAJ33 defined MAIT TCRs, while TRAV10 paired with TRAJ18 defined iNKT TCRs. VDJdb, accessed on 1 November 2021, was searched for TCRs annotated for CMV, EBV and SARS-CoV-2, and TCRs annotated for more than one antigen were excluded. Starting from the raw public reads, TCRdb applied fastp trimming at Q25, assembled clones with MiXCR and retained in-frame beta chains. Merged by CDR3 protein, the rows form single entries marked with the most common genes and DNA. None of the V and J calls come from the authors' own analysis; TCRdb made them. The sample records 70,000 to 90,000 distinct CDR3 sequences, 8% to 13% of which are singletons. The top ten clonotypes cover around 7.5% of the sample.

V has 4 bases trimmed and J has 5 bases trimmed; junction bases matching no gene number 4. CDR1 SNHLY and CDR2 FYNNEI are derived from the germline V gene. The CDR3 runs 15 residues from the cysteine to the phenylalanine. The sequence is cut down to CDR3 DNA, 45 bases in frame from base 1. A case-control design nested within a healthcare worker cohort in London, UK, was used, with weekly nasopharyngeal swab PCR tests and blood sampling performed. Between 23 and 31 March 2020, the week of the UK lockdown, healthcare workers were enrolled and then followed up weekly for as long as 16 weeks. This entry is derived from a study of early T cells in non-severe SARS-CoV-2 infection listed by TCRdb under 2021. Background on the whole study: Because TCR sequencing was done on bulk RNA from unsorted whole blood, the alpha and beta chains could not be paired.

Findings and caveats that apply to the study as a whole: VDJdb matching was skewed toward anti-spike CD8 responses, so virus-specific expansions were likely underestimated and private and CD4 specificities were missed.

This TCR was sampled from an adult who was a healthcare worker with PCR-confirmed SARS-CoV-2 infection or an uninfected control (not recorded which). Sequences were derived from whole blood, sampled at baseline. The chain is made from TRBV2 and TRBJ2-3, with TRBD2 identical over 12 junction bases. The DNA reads TGTGCCAGCAGTGTACTAGCGGGAGGTCTAGATACGCAGTATTTT. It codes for CASSVLAGGLDTQYF.